One and the same sample provided the 16 T cell receptor beta chains below, sequenced in a study of blood T cell repertoires in COVID-19 (dated by TCRdb to about 2020). The library was produced with the immunoSEQ multiplex PCR assay. The clones in this table, taken by TCRdb from immuneACCESS, are in-frame only. Not every clone is retained; where verified, under half of the shortfall comes from an unresolved V gene, and the cause of the rest is unknown. The sample data list 150,000 to 200,000 clones, and 70% to 90% of these were observed just once. In total, the top ten clones hold about a fifth of the sample. Sequenced material: peripheral blood. These receptors were collected from a man aged 55 to 70 with active or convalescent COVID-19.

This chain links TRBV5-1 with TRBJ1-4, with 7 bases identical to TRBD1. CDR3 length equals 16 residues. Germline CDR1 is SGHRS and CDR2 is YFSETQ. The ends lost 2 bases at V and 0 bases at J; junction bases unmatched: 4. This CDR3 reads CASSFGQVATNEKLFF. DNA of the CDR3: TGCGCCAGCAGCTTTGGACAGGTTGCAACTAATGAAAAACTGTTTTTT.

V is TRBV5-1 and J is TRBJ2-1; 7 bases map to TRBD2. This CDR3 has 16 amino acids. The trim removed 0 bases at V and 4 bases at J, leaving 7 bases unmatched. CDR1 SGHRS and CDR2 YFSETQ come from the germline V gene. CDR3 in amino acids: CASSLAVTSWYNEQFF. The DNA of the CDR3 is TGCGCCAGCAGCTTGGCTGTGACTAGCTGGTACAATGAGCAGTTCTTC. The full variable domain, its missing parts supplied by reference TRBV5-1 and TRBJ2-1, is KAGVTQTPRYLIKTRGQQVTLSCSPISGHRSVSWYQQTPGQGLQFLFEYFSETQRNKGNFPGRFSGRQFSNSRSEMNVSTLELGDSALYLCASSLAVTSWYNEQFFGPGTRLTVL.

The chain carries TRBV11-2 and TRBJ1-5; 10 bases are a match to TRBD1. CDR1 is SGHAT, CDR2 FQNNGV, per germline. The CDR3 length is 15 residues. V was clipped by 5 bases and J by 6 bases; unmatched bases: 7. The CDR3 reads CASSPGTGVGQPQHF. The CDR3 bases are TGTGCCAGCAGCCCCGGGACAGGGGTAGGTCAGCCCCAGCATTTT.

The chain is built from TRBV5-1 and TRBJ2-3; 7 nucleotides match TRBD1. V shed 4 bases, J shed 2 bases, and the junction held 13 bases outside the gene matches. Germline lookup yields CDR1 SGHRS and CDR2 YFSETQ. The CDR3 is 17 residues long. The CDR3 sequence is CASSHPPGQIITDTQYF. In DNA, the CDR3 is TGCGCCAGCAGCCACCCCCCGGGACAGATAATCACAGATACGCAGTATTTT.

The count of this clone is one. The V call is TRBV19, the J call TRBJ1-6; TRBD1 aligns across 9 bases. The CDR3 is 15 residues long. The V segment lost 4 bases and the J segment 7 bases; nucleotides outside the gene matches: 5. Germline loops: CDR1 LNHDA, CDR2 SQIVND (reference sequence). CDR3 in DNA: TGTGCCAGTAGTACCAACAGGGGGCGGAATTCACCCCTCCACTTT. As protein: CASSTNRGRNSPLHF.

The V gene is TRBV5-1, the J gene TRBJ2-3, with D maybe TRBD2 (6 bases). This CDR3 comprises 15 residues. The V end was cut by 2 bases, the J end by 6 bases, with 16 bases between. CDR1 is SGHRS, CDR2 YFSETQ, per germline. The chain's CDR3 is CASSFAGTPPDTQYF. CDR3 sequence (DNA): TGCGCCAGCAGCTTCGCTGGGACTCCCCCGGATACGCAGTATTTT. Together with reference TRBV5-1 and TRBJ2-3, the CDR3 gives the full variable domain: KAGVTQTPRYLIKTRGQQVTLSCSPISGHRSVSWYQQTPGQGLQFLFEYFSETQRNKGNFPGRFSGRQFSNSRSEMNVSTLELGDSALYLCASSFAGTPPDTQYFGPGTRLTVL.

The chain combines TRBV11-3 with TRBJ2-1; 11 bases agree with TRBD2. This CDR3 is 16 amino acids long. V was pared by 4 bases and J by 2 bases, with 4 bases of the junction left unmatched. Germline assignment: CDR1 SGHNT and CDR2 YENEEA. The CDR3 spells CASSSGLADPYNEQFF. The CDR3 DNA reads TGTGCCAGCAGCTCGGGACTAGCGGACCCCTACAATGAGCAGTTCTTC.

This sequence joins TRBV6-1 and TRBJ2-7, with D perhaps matching TRBD1 (6 bases). Deletions cut 1 base from V and 4 bases from J, with 11 bases between. CDR3 length: 14 amino acids. Germline CDR1 and CDR2: MNHNS and SASEGT. Written as DNA, the CDR3 is TGTGCCAGCAGTGAAGGTCTGAGGGGGTACGAGCAGTACTTC. The encoded protein is CASSEGLRGYEQYF.

The rearrangement uses TRBV24-1 and TRBJ1-1, with D tentatively TRBD1 (5 bases). Trimming took 2 bases from V and 4 from J, leaving 10 bases between them. Germline V gene lookup returns CDR1 KGHDR and CDR2 SFDVKD. The CDR3 has 14 residues. In DNA form, the CDR3 reads TGTGCCACCAGTGATTCGGCGGGGGTCACTGAAGCTTTCTTT. Protein: CATSDSAGVTEAFF.

This clone was seen once. The chain couples TRBV6-5 to TRBJ1-2, with D possibly matching TRBD1 (5 bases). V dropped 3 bases and J dropped 8 bases, with 16 bases sitting between them. The germline V gene has CDR1 MNHEY and CDR2 SVGAGI. The CDR3 has 14 amino acids. The CDR3 region is CASSYNPRAIGYTF. The CDR3 region has the DNA TGTGCCAGCAGTTATAACCCCAGGGCAATAGGCTACACCTTC.

This chain connects TRBV19 to TRBJ2-1; TRBD1 matches at 7 bases. V trimming: 5 bases; J trimming: 11 bases; junction bases outside the gene matches: 18. The CDR3 spans 16 residues. Germline-derived CDR1 and CDR2 are LNHDA and SQIVND (reference sequence). The CDR3: CASSPRQGISTPKQFF. The CDR3 bases are TGTGCCAGTAGTCCACGACAGGGAATATCGACCCCCAAGCAGTTCTTC.

The chain joins TRBV3-1 (or the pseudogene TRBV3-2) to TRBJ1-6; tentatively, D is TRBD1 (5 bases). CDR1 is LGHDT, CDR2 YNNKEL, per germline (reference sequence). V was trimmed by 1 base and J by 8 bases, leaving 9 bases between them. The CDR3 length is 14 residues. This CDR3 reads CASSQALQDSPLHF. The CDR3 DNA reads TGTGCCAGCAGCCAAGCTCTACAGGATTCACCCCTCCACTTT.

This clone was detected once. The genes are TRBV6-6 and TRBJ2-1; D is uncertain. CDR3 size: 12 residues. The V gene lost 6 bases and the J gene lost 7 bases, with 10 bases spanning the gap. Germline V lookup: CDR1 MNHNY, CDR2 SVGAGI (reference sequence). CDR3 region: CASRRLENEQFF. The DNA of the CDR3 is TGTGCCAGCAGACGGCTAGAAAATGAGCAGTTCTTC.

The rearrangement joins TRBV12-3 or TRBV12-4 to TRBJ2-2; D is uncertain. V was clipped by 5 bases and J by 3 bases, with 7 bases between them. The CDR3 spans 13 residues. The CDR3 coding sequence is TGTGCCAGCAGTCACAGAGACACCGGGGAGCTGTTTTTT. Protein sequence: CASSHRDTGELFF.

This sequence joins TRBV5-1 and TRBJ2-7; 7 positions agree with TRBD1. Germline CDR1 SGHRS, CDR2 YFSETQ. V trimming: 3 bases; J trimming: 2 bases; junction bases outside the gene matches: 5. CDR3 size: 14 residues. The CDR3 loop reads CASSWGTATYEQYF. In DNA form, the CDR3 reads TGCGCCAGCAGCTGGGGGACAGCCACCTACGAGCAGTACTTC.

J is TRBJ2-2 and V is TRBV5-1; D remains ambiguous. Per germline, CDR1 SGHRS and CDR2 YFSETQ. Deletions cut 1 base from V and 6 bases from J, with 13 bases between. The CDR3 has 15 residues. CDR3 bases: TGCGCCAGCAGCTTGATGGCCTCTGGGCCCGGGGAGCTGTTTTTT. This encodes CASSLMASGPGELFF. The full variable domain, in which reference TRBV5-1 and TRBJ2-2 provide the parts outside the CDR3, is KAGVTQTPRYLIKTRGQQVTLSCSPISGHRSVSWYQQTPGQGLQFLFEYFSETQRNKGNFPGRFSGRQFSNSRSEMNVSTLELGDSALYLCASSLMASGPGELFFGEGSRLTVL.